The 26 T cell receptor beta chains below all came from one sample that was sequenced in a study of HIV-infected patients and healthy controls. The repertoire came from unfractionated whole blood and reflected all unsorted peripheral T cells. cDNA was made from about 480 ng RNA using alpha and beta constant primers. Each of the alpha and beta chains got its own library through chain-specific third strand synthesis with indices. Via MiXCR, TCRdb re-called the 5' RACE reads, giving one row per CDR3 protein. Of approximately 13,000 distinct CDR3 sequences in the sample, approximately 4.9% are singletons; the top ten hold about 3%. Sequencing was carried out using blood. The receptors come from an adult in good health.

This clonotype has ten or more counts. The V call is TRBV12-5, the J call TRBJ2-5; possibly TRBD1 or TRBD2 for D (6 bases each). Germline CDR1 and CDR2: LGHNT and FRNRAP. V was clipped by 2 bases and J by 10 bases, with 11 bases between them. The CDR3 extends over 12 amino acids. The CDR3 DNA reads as TGTGCTAGTGGTTTGTACGGGGGCGACCAGTACTTC. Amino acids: CASGLYGGDQYF.

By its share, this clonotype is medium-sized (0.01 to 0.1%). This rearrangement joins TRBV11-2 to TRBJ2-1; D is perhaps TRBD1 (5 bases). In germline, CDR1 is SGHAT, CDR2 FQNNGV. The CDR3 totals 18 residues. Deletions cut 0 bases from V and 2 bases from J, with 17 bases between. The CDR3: CASSLEQPRVVPYNEQFF. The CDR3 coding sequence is TGTGCCAGCAGCTTAGAACAGCCCAGGGTGGTCCCCTACAATGAGCAGTTCTTC.

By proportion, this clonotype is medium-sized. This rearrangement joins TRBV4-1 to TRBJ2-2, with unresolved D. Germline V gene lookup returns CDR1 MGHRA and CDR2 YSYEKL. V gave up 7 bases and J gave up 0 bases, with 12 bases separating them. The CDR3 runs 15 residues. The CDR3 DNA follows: TGCGCCAGCAACCTGGTATTCTCGAACACCGGGGAGCTGTTTTTT. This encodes CASNLVFSNTGELFF.

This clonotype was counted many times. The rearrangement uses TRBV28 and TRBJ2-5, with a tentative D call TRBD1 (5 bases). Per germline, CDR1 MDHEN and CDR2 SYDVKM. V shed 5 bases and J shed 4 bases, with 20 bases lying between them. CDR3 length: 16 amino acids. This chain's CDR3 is CASSLIRQKHPETQYF. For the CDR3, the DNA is TGTGCCAGCAGTCTAATCCGACAGAAACATCCAGAGACCCAGTACTTC. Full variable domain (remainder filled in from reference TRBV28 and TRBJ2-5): DVKVTQSSRYLVKRTGEKVFLECVQDMDHENMFWYRQDPGLGLRLIYFSYDVKMKEKGDIPEGYSVSREKKERFSLILESASTNQTSMYLCASSLIRQKHPETQYFGPGTRLLVL.

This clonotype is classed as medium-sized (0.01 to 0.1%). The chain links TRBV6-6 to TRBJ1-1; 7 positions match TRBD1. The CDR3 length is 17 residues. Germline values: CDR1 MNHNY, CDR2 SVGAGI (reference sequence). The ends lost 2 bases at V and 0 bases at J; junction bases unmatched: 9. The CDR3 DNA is TGTGCCAGCAGTTACGGAGGGGGCGGGAGGATGAACACTGAAGCTTTCTTT. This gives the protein CASSYGGGGRMNTEAFF.

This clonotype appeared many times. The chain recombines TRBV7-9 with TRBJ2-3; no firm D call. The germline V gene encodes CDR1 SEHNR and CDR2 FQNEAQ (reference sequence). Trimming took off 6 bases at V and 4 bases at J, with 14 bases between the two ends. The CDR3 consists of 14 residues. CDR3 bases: TGTGCCAGCAGTCCTAATACAGTGGCAGATACGCAGTATTTT. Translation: CASSPNTVADTQYF.

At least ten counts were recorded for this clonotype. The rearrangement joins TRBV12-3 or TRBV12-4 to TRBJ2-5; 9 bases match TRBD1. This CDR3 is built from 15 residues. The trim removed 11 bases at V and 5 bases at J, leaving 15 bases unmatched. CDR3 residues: CAASMGDRALETQYF. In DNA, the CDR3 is TGTGCCGCCTCGATGGGGGACAGGGCTTTGGAGACCCAGTACTTC.

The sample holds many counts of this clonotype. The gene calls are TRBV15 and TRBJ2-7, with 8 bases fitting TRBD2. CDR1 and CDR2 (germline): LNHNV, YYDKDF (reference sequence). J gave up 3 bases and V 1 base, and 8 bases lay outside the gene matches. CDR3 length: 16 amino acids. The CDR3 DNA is TGTGCCACCAGCAGAGGCGCCGCACTAGCGGACTACGAGCAGTACTTC. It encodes CATSRGAALADYEQYF.

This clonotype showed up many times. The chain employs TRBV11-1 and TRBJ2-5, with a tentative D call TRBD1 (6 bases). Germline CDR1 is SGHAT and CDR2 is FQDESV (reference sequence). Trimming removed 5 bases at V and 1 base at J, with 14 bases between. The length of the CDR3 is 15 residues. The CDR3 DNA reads TGTGCCAGCAGCCCCGGGACACTCATCCAAGAGACCCAGTACTTC. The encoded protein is CASSPGTLIQETQYF.

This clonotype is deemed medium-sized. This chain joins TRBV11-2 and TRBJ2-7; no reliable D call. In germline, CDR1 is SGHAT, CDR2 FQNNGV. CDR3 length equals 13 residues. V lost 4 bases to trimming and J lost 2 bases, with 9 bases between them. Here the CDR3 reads CASSSATTYEQYF. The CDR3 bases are TGTGCCAGCAGCTCGGCAACTACCTACGAGCAGTACTTC.

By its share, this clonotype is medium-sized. CDR3 in amino acids: CASSLDSFSNQPQHF. The DNA for the CDR3 is TGCGCCAGCAGCTTGGACTCATTTAGCAATCAGCCCCAGCATTTT. The rearrangement links TRBV5-1 to TRBJ1-5, with D unresolved. The CDR3 totals 15 residues. The V end lost 0 bases, the J end lost 0 bases, and 7 bases lay between the germline ends. Germline CDR1 is SGHRS and CDR2 is YFSETQ.

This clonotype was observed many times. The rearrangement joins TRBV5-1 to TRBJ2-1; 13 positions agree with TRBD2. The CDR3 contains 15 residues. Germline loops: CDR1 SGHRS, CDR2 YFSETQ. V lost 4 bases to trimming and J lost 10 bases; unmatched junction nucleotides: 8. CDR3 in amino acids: CASSPTSGGDSEQFF. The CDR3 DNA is TGCGCCAGCAGCCCTACTAGCGGGGGGGACAGCGAGCAGTTCTTC.

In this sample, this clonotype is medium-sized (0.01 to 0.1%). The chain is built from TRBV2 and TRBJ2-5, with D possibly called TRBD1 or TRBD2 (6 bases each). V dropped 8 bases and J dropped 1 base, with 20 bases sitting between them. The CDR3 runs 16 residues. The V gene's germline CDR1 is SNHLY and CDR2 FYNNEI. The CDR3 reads CASPLEGNRVQETQYF. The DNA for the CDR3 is TGTGCCAGCCCACTGGAGGGTAACAGGGTCCAAGAGACCCAGTACTTC.

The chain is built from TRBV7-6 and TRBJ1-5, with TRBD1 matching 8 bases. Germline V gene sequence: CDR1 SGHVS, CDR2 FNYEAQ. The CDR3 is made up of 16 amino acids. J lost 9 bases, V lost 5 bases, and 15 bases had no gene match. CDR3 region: CASSIYPGQDPRPQHF. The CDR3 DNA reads TGTGCCAGCAGCATATATCCGGGACAGGATCCGCGGCCCCAGCATTTT.

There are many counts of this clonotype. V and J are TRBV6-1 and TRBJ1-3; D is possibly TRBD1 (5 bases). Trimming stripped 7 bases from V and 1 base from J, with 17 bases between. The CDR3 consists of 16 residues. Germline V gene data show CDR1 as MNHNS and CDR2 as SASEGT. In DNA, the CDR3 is TGTGCCAGCAAGTTACTACATCAGGGATCTGGAAACACCATATATTTT. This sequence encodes CASKLLHQGSGNTIYF.

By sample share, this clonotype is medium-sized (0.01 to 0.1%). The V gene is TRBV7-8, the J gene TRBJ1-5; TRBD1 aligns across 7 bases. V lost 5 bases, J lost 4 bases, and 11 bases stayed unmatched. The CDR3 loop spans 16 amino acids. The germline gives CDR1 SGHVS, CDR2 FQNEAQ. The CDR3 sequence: CASSLRTPTGNQPQHF. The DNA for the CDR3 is TGTGCCAGCAGCCTCAGAACTCCGACAGGGAATCAGCCCCAGCATTTT.

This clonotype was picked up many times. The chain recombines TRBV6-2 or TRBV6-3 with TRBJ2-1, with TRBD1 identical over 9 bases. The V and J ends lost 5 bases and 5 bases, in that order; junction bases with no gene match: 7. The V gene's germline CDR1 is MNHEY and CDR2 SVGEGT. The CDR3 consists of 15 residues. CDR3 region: CASSPGGTGHNEQFF. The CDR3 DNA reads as TGTGCCAGCAGTCCCGGGGGGACAGGGCACAATGAGCAGTTCTTC.

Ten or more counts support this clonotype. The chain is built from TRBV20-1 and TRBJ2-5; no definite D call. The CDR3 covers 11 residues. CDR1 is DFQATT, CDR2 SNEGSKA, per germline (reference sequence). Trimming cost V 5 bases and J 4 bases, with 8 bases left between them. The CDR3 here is CSAFIRETQYF. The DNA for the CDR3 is TGCAGTGCTTTCATCAGAGAGACCCAGTACTTC.

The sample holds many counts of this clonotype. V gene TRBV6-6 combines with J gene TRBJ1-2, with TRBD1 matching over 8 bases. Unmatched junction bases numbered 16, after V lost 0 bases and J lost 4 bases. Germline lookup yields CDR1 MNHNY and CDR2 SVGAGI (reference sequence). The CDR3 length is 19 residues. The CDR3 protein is CASSYSGAGGALITYGYTF. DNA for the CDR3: TGTGCCAGCAGTTACTCGGGGGCAGGGGGCGCGCTTATTACCTATGGCTACACCTTC.

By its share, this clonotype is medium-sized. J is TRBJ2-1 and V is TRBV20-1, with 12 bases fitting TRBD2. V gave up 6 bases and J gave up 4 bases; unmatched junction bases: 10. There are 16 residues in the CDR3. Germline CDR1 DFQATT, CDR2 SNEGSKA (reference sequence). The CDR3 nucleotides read TGCAGTGCCTTTCCCCTGACTAGCGGGAGATACAATGAGCAGTTCTTC. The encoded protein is CSAFPLTSGRYNEQFF.

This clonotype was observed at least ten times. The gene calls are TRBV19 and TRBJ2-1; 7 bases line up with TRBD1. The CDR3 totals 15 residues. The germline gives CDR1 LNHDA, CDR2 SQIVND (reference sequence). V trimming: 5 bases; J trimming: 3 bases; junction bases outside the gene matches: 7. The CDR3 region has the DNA TGTGCCAGTAGTGTCCGAAGGGACAGCTACAATGAGCAGTTCTTC. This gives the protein CASSVRRDSYNEQFF.

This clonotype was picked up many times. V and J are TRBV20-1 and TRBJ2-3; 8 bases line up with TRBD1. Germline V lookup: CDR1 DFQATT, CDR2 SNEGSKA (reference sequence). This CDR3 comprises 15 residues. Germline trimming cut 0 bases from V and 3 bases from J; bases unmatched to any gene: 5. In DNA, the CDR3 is TGCAGTGCTAGAGACCGACAGGGGTCGACAGATACGCAGTATTTT. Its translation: CSARDRQGSTDTQYF.

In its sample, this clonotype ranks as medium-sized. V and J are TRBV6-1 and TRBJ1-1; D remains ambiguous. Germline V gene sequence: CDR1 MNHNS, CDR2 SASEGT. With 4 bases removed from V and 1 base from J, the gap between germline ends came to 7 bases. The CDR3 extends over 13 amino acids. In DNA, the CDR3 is TGTGCCAGCAGTGCCACAGCGAACACTGAAGCTTTCTTT. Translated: CASSATANTEAFF.

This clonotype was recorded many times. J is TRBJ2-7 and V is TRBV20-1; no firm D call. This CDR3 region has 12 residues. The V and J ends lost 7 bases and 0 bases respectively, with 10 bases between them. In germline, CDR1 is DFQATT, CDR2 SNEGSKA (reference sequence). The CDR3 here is CSGETSSYEQYF. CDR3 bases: TGCAGTGGTGAAACAAGCTCCTACGAGCAGTACTTC.

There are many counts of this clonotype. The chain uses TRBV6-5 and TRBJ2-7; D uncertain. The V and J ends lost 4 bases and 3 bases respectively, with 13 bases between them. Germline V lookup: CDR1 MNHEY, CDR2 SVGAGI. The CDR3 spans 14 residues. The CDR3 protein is CASSLNRGNYEQYF. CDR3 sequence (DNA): TGTGCCAGCAGTTTAAACCGCGGTAACTACGAGCAGTACTTC.

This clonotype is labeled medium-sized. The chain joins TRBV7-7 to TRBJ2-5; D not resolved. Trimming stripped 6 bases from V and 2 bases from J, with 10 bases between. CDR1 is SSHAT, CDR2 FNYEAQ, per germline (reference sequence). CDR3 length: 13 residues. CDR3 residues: CASSTDIQETQYF. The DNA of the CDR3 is TGTGCCAGCAGTACTGACATTCAAGAGACCCAGTACTTC.